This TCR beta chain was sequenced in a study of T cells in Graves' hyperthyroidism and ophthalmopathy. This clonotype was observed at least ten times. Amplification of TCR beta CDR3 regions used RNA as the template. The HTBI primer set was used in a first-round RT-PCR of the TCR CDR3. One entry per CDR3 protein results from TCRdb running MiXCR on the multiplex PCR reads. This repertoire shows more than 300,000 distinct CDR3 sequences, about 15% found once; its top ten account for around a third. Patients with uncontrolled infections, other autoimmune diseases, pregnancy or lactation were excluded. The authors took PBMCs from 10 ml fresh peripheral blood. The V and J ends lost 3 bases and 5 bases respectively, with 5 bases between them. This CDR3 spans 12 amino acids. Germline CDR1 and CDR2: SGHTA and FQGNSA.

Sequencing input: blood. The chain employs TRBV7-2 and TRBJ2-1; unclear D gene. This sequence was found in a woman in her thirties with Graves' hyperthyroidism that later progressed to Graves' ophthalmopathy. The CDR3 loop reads CASSFYNNEQFF. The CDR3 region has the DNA TGTGCCAGCAGCTTTTATAACAATGAGCAGTTCTTC.